A single T cell receptor beta chain is shown here with its context. What it binds is unknown. It was 150 to 250 ng DNA, about 30,000 T cell genomes, that sorted-subset replicate PCRs used. Only in-frame clones appear in the TCRdb table, and some are missing; sequencing was by immunoSEQ multiplex PCR. The sample has about 2 million clones; roughly 96% are singletons. The sample originates from a study of shared clonotypes between healthy human individuals. Study as a whole: Per donor, three plates held CD4 naive cells, three held CD4 memory, two held CD8 naive and one held CD8 memory.

Findings of the study overall: Larger estimated richness was generally recorded for naive subsets relative to memory subsets.

The specimen sequenced was naive CD4+ T cells sorted from blood. Subset given: CD45RA+ positively selected. The TCR was taken from a man in his late teens or twenties in good health.

CDR3 protein: CASSEADRGHGEAFF. CDR3 coding DNA: TGTGCCAGCAGTGAAGCGGACAGGGGGCATGGTGAAGCTTTCTTT. This chain connects TRBV2 to TRBJ1-1, with 11 bases aligning to TRBD1. CDR1 is SNHLY and CDR2 is FYNNEI in the germline V gene. V lost 0 bases, J lost 7 bases, and 4 bases stayed unmatched. The CDR3 runs to 15 residues.